The clone carrying this TCR beta chain was detected only once. The target antigen is unknown. The data were obtained in a study of blood T cells in healthy people across ages. PCR was performed a second time for about 7 to 12 cycles using a sample-barcoded 5' primer and a J-beta primer mix. Template switching added a 12-random-nucleotide identifier to every cDNA molecule. A single record per CDR3 protein comes from TCRdb applying MiXCR to the 5' RACE reads. The table has roughly 1.5 million distinct CDR3 sequences, 35% to 45% seen once. Every participating donor contributed roughly 10 milliliters of peripheral blood through a draw. The germline V gene encodes CDR1 SGHRS and CDR2 YFSETQ. V lost 3 bases, J lost 5 bases, and 11 bases lay in between. This CDR3 region has 13 residues. Study-wide points: Both higher diversity and more naive CD4+ cells marked long-lived donors when set against aged donors.

The chain uses TRBV5-1 and TRBJ2-5, with D uncertain. The sequence came from a woman under 30 in good health. The specimen was blood. The CDR3 here is CASSWARVETQYF. CDR3 DNA sequence: TGCGCCAGCAGCTGGGCCCGGGTGGAGACCCAGTACTTC.